The 27 T cell receptor beta chains in this list originate from one sample, sequenced in a study of beta chain features in type 1 diabetes. Findings of the study overall: Within each of all four CD4+ subsets, Type 1 diabetes patients had TCRB CDR3s that were moderately but significantly shorter.

These receptors have no identified antigens. The entirety of the isolated RNA underwent reverse transcription, so expressed TCRB transcripts were sequenced. Here immunoSEQ multiplex PCR was the method, and the copy in TCRdb shows in-frame clones only, minus some. This table has over 150,000 clones, around a tenth appearing once. The sample consisted of central memory CD4+ T cells from blood. Every receptor here comes from a man under 40 with type 1 diabetes.

About this clone: The sample carries other DNA sequences with the same CDR3. The rearrangement joins TRBV5-1 to TRBJ2-3; possible D gene TRBD1, 5 bases. The CDR3 sequence is 13 residues long. CDR1 is SGHRS and CDR2 is YFSETQ in the germline V gene. Between the trimmed V and J ends, which lost 3 bases and 6 bases, there was a span of 11 bases. CDR3 sequence (DNA): TGCGCCAGCAGCTCCCAGGGTGGGGATACGCAGTATTTT. Protein product: CASSSQGGDTQYF.

The rearrangement joins TRBV28 to TRBJ2-3; D remains ambiguous. Trimming removed 6 bases from V and 5 bases from J, with 6 bases in between. The CDR3 loop spans 11 amino acids. The germline V gene has CDR1 MDHEN and CDR2 SYDVKM. The CDR3 loop reads CASSKIDTQYF. The CDR3 coding sequence is TGTGCCAGCAGCAAAATAGATACGCAGTATTTT.

The chain recombines TRBV30 with TRBJ2-1; 7 bases align to TRBD2. J was trimmed by 8 bases and V by 1 base; bases with no gene match: 5. Germline CDR1 reads GTSNPN; CDR2 reads SVGIG (reference sequence). There are 13 residues in the CDR3. The CDR3 DNA reads as TGTGCCTGGAGTGGGCAGGGAGGGGATGAGCAGTTCTTC. Protein: CAWSGQGGDEQFF.

The chain links TRBV5-6 to TRBJ1-3, with 9 bases matching TRBD1. V was pared by 4 bases and J by 0 bases, with 5 bases of the junction left unmatched. The CDR3 runs 16 residues. Germline V gene sequence: CDR1 SGHDT, CDR2 YYEEEE. This CDR3 is CASSPGQGNSGNTIYF. In nucleotides, the CDR3 is TGTGCCAGCAGCCCGGGACAGGGTAACTCTGGAAACACCATATATTTT.

The gene calls are TRBV5-4 and TRBJ2-7, with 11 positions matching TRBD2. Germline V lookup: CDR1 SGHNT, CDR2 YYREEE (reference sequence). Germline trimming cut 4 bases from V and 2 bases from J; bases unmatched to any gene: 5. This CDR3 comprises 15 residues. CDR3 nucleotide sequence: TGTGCCAGCAGCCTGGGACTAGCGGACCCCTACGAGCAGTACTTC. It yields the protein CASSLGLADPYEQYF. Drawing the rest from reference TRBV5-4 and TRBJ2-7, the complete variable domain is ETGVTQSPTHLIKTRGQQVTLRCSSQSGHNTVSWYQQALGQGPQFIFQYYREEENGRGNFPPRFSGLQFPNYSSELNVNALELDDSALYLCASSLGLADPYEQYFGPGTRLTVT.

This clone was detected only a few times. This rearrangement joins TRBV2 to TRBJ2-5, with D maybe TRBD2 (5 bases). The germline CDR1 and CDR2 sequences are SNHLY and FYNNEI. The CDR3 runs 12 residues. V shed 7 bases and J shed 4 bases, with 10 bases lying between them. CDR3 region: CASMSGGETQYF. The CDR3 bases are TGTGCCAGCATGAGCGGCGGAGAGACCCAGTACTTC.

In nucleotides, the CDR3 is TGTGCCAGCAGCTTCTGGACAGGGCTCACTGAAGCTTTCTTT. Translating gives CASSFWTGLTEAFF. This chain connects TRBV7-2 to TRBJ1-1; 8 bases agree with TRBD1. Per the germline V gene, CDR1 is SGHTA and CDR2 is FQGNSA. V shed 3 bases, J shed 4 bases, and the junction held 4 bases outside the gene matches. The CDR3 consists of 14 residues. Looking up the rest from reference TRBV7-2 and TRBJ1-1 gives the full variable domain: GAGVSQSPSNKVTEKGKDVELRCDPISGHTALYWYRQSLGQGLEFLIYFQGNSAPDKSGLPSDRFSAERTGGSVSTLTIQRTQQEDSAVYLCASSFWTGLTEAFFGQGTRLTVV.

This chain connects TRBV7-9 to TRBJ2-3; D is uncertain. This CDR3 has 14 amino acids. Germline V gives CDR1 SEHNR, CDR2 FQNEAQ (reference sequence). The V end was cut by 1 base, the J end by 5 bases, with 10 bases between. Here the CDR3 DNA reads TGTGCCAGCAGCTTAGTATCTGAGCGAGATACGCAGTATTTT. Translated: CASSLVSERDTQYF.

This rearrangement joins TRBV2 to TRBJ2-5; tentative D call: TRBD1 (5 bases). The CDR3 sequence is 12 residues long. Trimming shortened V by 5 bases and J by 5 bases, and 9 bases separated the two germline ends. Germline lookup yields CDR1 SNHLY and CDR2 FYNNEI. CDR3 loop: CASSRGRETQYF. In nucleotides, the CDR3 is TGTGCCAGCAGTAGGGGAAGGGAGACCCAGTACTTC.

The chain is built from TRBV7-2 and TRBJ1-5, with 7 bases aligning to TRBD1. With 7 bases clipped from V and 5 bases from J, the junction kept 8 bases outside the gene matches. This CDR3 region has 14 residues. Germline V CDR1 and CDR2: SGHTA, FQGNSA. This CDR3 reads CASNKQGTDQPQHF. In DNA, the CDR3 is TGTGCCAGCAACAAACAGGGGACGGATCAGCCCCAGCATTTT.

In its sample, this clone was seen a few times. V usage is TRBV7-2 and J usage is TRBJ1-1, with 7 nucleotides matching TRBD1. Germline-derived CDR1 and CDR2 are SGHTA and FQGNSA. Trimming took 5 bases from V and 3 from J; bases not matched to a gene: 9. The CDR3 has 15 residues. This CDR3 is CASSLRTGWDTEAFF. CDR3 in DNA: TGTGCCAGCAGCCTCAGGACAGGCTGGGACACTGAAGCTTTCTTT.

Notes on this clone: The sample carries other DNA sequences with the same CDR3. The gene calls are TRBV30 and TRBJ2-4, with 10 bases that match TRBD2. CDR1 GTSNPN and CDR2 SVGIG come from the germline V gene (reference sequence). The CDR3 is made up of 13 amino acids. The V gene end was trimmed by 0 bases and the J gene end by 7 bases; junction bases not matched to a gene: 0. The CDR3 bases are TGTGCCTGGAGTGTTAGCGGGAGGAACATTCAGTACTTC. Its protein is CAWSVSGRNIQYF.

This clone was observed a handful of times. The V gene is TRBV4-1, the J gene TRBJ1-2, with 8 bases matching TRBD1. V shed 1 base and J 8 bases; nucleotides not matched to a gene: 9. This CDR3 contains 15 residues. CDR1 MGHRA and CDR2 YSYEKL come from the germline V gene. CDR3 sequence (DNA): TGCGCCAGCAGCCAAGGGTTAGGACAGGGTGGCGGCTACACCTTC. Its translation: CASSQGLGQGGGYTF.

V gene TRBV15 combines with J gene TRBJ2-5, with 8 nucleotides matching TRBD1. Per the germline V gene, CDR1 is LNHNV and CDR2 is YYDKDF (reference sequence). CDR3 length: 15 residues. V shed 5 bases, J shed 5 bases, and the junction held 10 bases outside the gene matches. The CDR3 spells CATSPPQTGVETQYF. The CDR3 region has the DNA TGTGCCACCAGCCCCCCCCAGACAGGGGTTGAGACCCAGTACTTC.

The chain links TRBV5-5 to TRBJ1-5; 10 bases map to TRBD1. V lost 4 bases to trimming and J lost 3 bases; unmatched junction nucleotides: 10. The CDR3 has 17 amino acids. Germline lookup yields CDR1 SGHKS and CDR2 YYEKEE (reference sequence). The DNA of the CDR3 is TGTGCCAGCAGCAGAAACCTCGGGACAGGGGTCAATCAGCCCCAGCATTTT. This codes for CASSRNLGTGVNQPQHF.

This chain connects TRBV11-2 to TRBJ2-5; tentatively, D is TRBD1 (6 bases). CDR1 is SGHAT, CDR2 FQNNGV, per germline. The CDR3 extends over 13 amino acids. Trimming stripped 3 bases from V and 2 bases from J, with 7 bases between. CDR3 in DNA: TGTGCCAGCAGCTTCGGACAGCAAGAGACCCAGTACTTC. This translates into CASSFGQQETQYF.

The chain employs TRBV7-9 and TRBJ2-3, with 11 bases lining up with TRBD2. This CDR3 has 19 amino acids. V shed 2 bases and J 1 base; nucleotides not matched to a gene: 11. CDR1 and CDR2 (germline): SEHNR, FQNEAQ (reference sequence). The CDR3 DNA is TGTGCCAGCAGCTTAAGACTAGCGGGAAGAGCACTGGGCACAGATACGCAGTATTTT. Translating gives CASSLRLAGRALGTDTQYF. The full variable domain, completed using reference TRBV7-9 and TRBJ2-3, is DTGVSQNPRHKITKRGQNVTFRCDPISEHNRLYWYRQTLGQGPEFLTYFQNEAQLEKSRLLSDRFSAERPKGSFSTLEIQRTEQGDSAMYLCASSLRLAGRALGTDTQYFGPGTRLTVL.

The J gene is TRBJ2-2, the V gene TRBV30; maybe TRBD1 (5 bases). Trimming cost V 5 bases and J 4 bases, with 20 bases left between them. The germline gives CDR1 GTSNPN, CDR2 SVGIG (reference sequence). This CDR3 has 16 amino acids. The CDR3 DNA reads TGTGCCTGGGGGGCCGTGCAAGGGGCCGGCACCGGGGAGCTGTTTTTT. Translation: CAWGAVQGAGTGELFF.

A few counts support this clone. The chain joins TRBV11-2 to TRBJ2-5; no clear D. Germline V gene lookup returns CDR1 SGHAT and CDR2 FQNNGV. The CDR3 sequence is 12 residues long. The ends were cut back, 3 bases at V and 5 bases at J, with 7 bases in the middle. CDR3 bases: TGTGCCAGCAGCTTCCGGCGGGAGACCCAGTACTTC. Residues: CASSFRRETQYF.

The chain couples TRBV5-1 to TRBJ2-7, with 8 bases that match TRBD1. The CDR3 spans 14 residues. V shed 0 bases, J shed 3 bases, and the junction held 2 bases outside the gene matches. From germline, CDR1 is SGHRS and CDR2 YFSETQ. The CDR3 reads CASSLDTGGYEQYF. In nucleotides, the CDR3 is TGCGCCAGCAGCTTGGACACAGGGGGCTACGAGCAGTACTTC.

The rearrangement joins TRBV4-1 to TRBJ2-4, with 9 positions matching TRBD2. The V segment lost 3 bases and the J segment 6 bases; nucleotides outside the gene matches: 12. This CDR3 region has 17 residues. CDR1 and CDR2 from the germline V gene are MGHRA and YSYEKL. CDR3 residues: CASSQASSGTLGNIQYF. The CDR3 coding sequence is TGCGCCAGCAGCCAGGCTTCTAGCGGGACGCTTGGAAACATTCAGTACTTC.

Only a few counts were recorded for this clone. J is TRBJ1-1 and V is TRBV2; 7 bases line up with TRBD1. Germline V gene lookup returns CDR1 SNHLY and CDR2 FYNNEI. V trimming: 9 bases; J trimming: 6 bases; junction bases outside the gene matches: 7. CDR3 length: 12 amino acids. The CDR3 region has the DNA TGTGCCAGGCACAGGGGCGGCTCTGAAGCTTTCTTT. As protein: CARHRGGSEAFF.

V usage is TRBV7-2 and J usage is TRBJ2-7; D not resolved. Trimming shortened V by 1 base and J by 2 bases, and 12 bases separated the two germline ends. Germline loops: CDR1 SGHTA, CDR2 FQGNSA. CDR3 length: 15 amino acids. The CDR3 DNA sequence: TGTGCCAGCAGCTTAGGGGCAGGTAAAGCCTACGAGCAGTACTTC. This gives the protein CASSLGAGKAYEQYF.

This clone was seen a handful of times. The V and J genes are TRBV29-1 and TRBJ1-1; 7 nucleotides match TRBD1. This CDR3 region has 14 residues. J was trimmed by 5 bases and V by 7 bases; bases with no gene match: 13. Germline V gives CDR1 SQVTM, CDR2 ANQGSEA. CDR3 in amino acids: CSDGVRGQYTEAFF. The CDR3, as DNA: TGCAGCGATGGCGTTAGGGGGCAGTATACTGAAGCTTTCTTT.

This clone came up a few times. The gene calls are TRBV19 and TRBJ1-5; TRBD1 aligns across 8 bases. V dropped 5 bases and J dropped 0; count of bases not matched to a gene: 3. Looked up from germline, CDR1 is LNHDA and CDR2 is SQIVND (reference sequence). The CDR3 is 15 residues long. CDR3 nucleotides: TGTGCCAGTAGTGGGACAGGATATAGCAATCAGCCCCAGCATTTT. This encodes CASSGTGYSNQPQHF.

This clone was observed a handful of times. This chain connects TRBV4-1 to TRBJ1-5, with D unresolved. CDR1 MGHRA and CDR2 YSYEKL come from the germline V gene. V was cut by 3 bases and J by 6 bases, with 21 bases left in between. The CDR3 has 17 residues. CDR3: CASSQEGRAREGQPQHF. The CDR3 bases are TGCGCCAGCAGCCAGGAGGGCCGGGCCCGGGAGGGTCAGCCCCAGCATTTT.

As concerns this clone: A read error may account for a junction end that differs from germline. The sample has other DNA sequences that encode this CDR3 too. The chain uses TRBV16 and TRBJ1-1; D may be TRBD1 (5 bases). This CDR3 is built from 15 residues. The germline gives CDR1 KGHSY, CDR2 FQNENV. The CDR3 sequence is CASSLQGQGNTEAFF. CDR3 nucleotide sequence: TGCGCCAGCAGCCTACAAGGGCAGGGAAACACTGAAGCTTTCTTT.